This T cell receptor (beta chain) was identified in a study of OX40 agonist ivuxolimab in advanced cancers. Overall study: Patients were given ivuxolimab, an antibody that agonizes OX40 (CD134). The mean age was approximately 60 years, ranging from 23 to 79, with more than 70% of participants male.

To note about this clone: Its cognate antigen is unknown.

Repertoires were generated with immunoSEQ multiplex PCR, while TCRdb's copy carries only in-frame clones and drops some. Of approximately 77,000 clones listed, 85% to 95% are singletons. Germline CDR1 KGHSH, CDR2 LQKENI. The CDR3 runs to 17 residues. V was clipped by 6 bases and J by 2 bases, with 21 bases between them. Study findings and constraints: Dosing at 0.1 to 3.0 mg/kg was accompanied by clonal expansion of CD4+ and CD8+ blood T cells by week 6.

The source was CD4+ or CD8+ T cells sorted from blood, collected in a trial of the OX40 agonist ivuxolimab. This clonotype was obtained from an adult with an advanced solid tumor such as melanoma, head and neck, liver or kidney cancer. The V and J genes are TRBV18 and TRBJ2-3; maybe TRBD2 (6 bases). The CDR3, as DNA: TGTGCCAGCTCCCCGGCCTGGGACTCGCCTATCACAGATACGCAGTATTTT. Its translation is CASSPAWDSPITDTQYF.